This passage covers 2 T cell receptor beta chains from one sample sequenced in a study of T cell changes during pregnancy in multiple sclerosis. Sequencing was performed with immunoSEQ multiplex PCR; in TCRdb, only in-frame clones are kept and a portion is missing. The data show 98,000 or so clones, 80% to 95% seen once. This specimen consisted of peripheral blood, obtained after pregnancy. Source of these receptors: a female donor with multiple sclerosis, enrolled in a pregnancy study.

The chain uses TRBV4-1 and TRBJ2-1; TRBD2 aligns across 12 bases. The junction had 5 bases not matched to a gene; V was cut back by 3 bases and J by 5 bases. Germline CDR1 and CDR2: MGHRA and YSYEKL. The CDR3 has 16 residues. In DNA, the CDR3 is TGCGCCAGCAGCCAGGCGGGACTAGCGGGTAACAATGAGCAGTTCTTC. Translating gives CASSQAGLAGNNEQFF.

The chain is built from TRBV19 and TRBJ2-5; 9 nucleotides match TRBD1. The CDR3 has 15 residues. The ends lost 2 bases at V and 1 base at J; junction bases unmatched: 2. CDR1 and CDR2 (germline): LNHDA, SQIVND (reference sequence). The CDR3, as DNA: TGTGCCAGTAGTATATGGGGACAGGGCCAAGAGACCCAGTACTTC. It encodes CASSIWGQGQETQYF.